A selection of T cell receptor beta chains follows, all from one sample in a study of cytomegalovirus exposure and HLA in healthy donors. Libraries were prepared by immunoSEQ multiplex PCR; TCRdb keeps only in-frame clonotypes and omits some of them. The data show 60,000 or so clones, with around 85% seen just once and around 1.7% held by the top ten. Sequenced input: PBMCs. The receptors originated from a man between 35 and 55 years old in good health and CMV-seronegative. CDR3s include the opening cysteine and the closing phenylalanine or tryptophan. Each record gives: clone size, CDR3 length, V gene, J gene, D gene, CDR3 DNA, CDR3 protein. A D gene is named only where the DNA matches it firmly. Clone size is given for some rows only: seen once, a few or many times, or a class if the clone is expanded.

.	14	TRBV28	TRBJ1-2	.	TGTGCCAGCAATGCACAGGGCTACAACTATGGCTACACCTTC	CASNAQGYNYGYTF
.	13	TRBV5-5	TRBJ1-2	TRBD1	TGTGCCAGCAGCTTTGGGGGGACAGCTGGCTACACCTTC	CASSFGGTAGYTF
few	13	TRBV6-5	TRBJ1-3	.	TGTGCCAGCAGCCTGGAGGCGGGAAACACCATATATTTT	CASSLEAGNTIYF
.	16	TRBV4-1	TRBJ2-3	TRBD2	TGCGCCAGCAGCCAAGCCACCGGGGGGGGTGCAGATACGCAGTATTTT	CASSQATGGGADTQYF
few	16	TRBV6-6	TRBJ2-1	.	TGTGCCAGCAGCCTTACAGCCCTCCTCTCCTACAATGAGCAGTTCTTC	CASSLTALLSYNEQFF
.	15	TRBV10-3	TRBJ1-2	.	TGTGCCATCAGTGTCGTGCGGGGAAGGGAGGGTGGCTACACCTTC	CAISVVRGREGGYTF
.	15	TRBV6-1	TRBJ2-7	TRBD2	TGTGCCAGCAGGGGGACTAGCACTGGCTCCTACGAGCAGTACTTC	CASRGTSTGSYEQYF
.	15	TRBV19	TRBJ1-1	TRBD1	TGTGCCAGTACCAGGGACAGGGCGGTGAAGACTGAAGCTTTCTTT	CASTRDRAVKTEAFF
.	14	TRBV2	TRBJ2-7	.	TGTGCCAGCAGCTTGATTTTCGGCTCCTACGAGCAGTACTTC	CASSLIFGSYEQYF
.	16	TRBV5-6	TRBJ1-1	TRBD1	TGTGCCAGCAGCACCGGGACAGGGTGGGGCGACACTGAAGCTTTCTTT	CASSTGTGWGDTEAFF
.	14	TRBV6-1	TRBJ2-5	TRBD1	TGTGCCAGCGGGGTCCAGGGGGCGCGGGAGACCCAGTACTTC	CASGVQGARETQYF
few	14	TRBV6-5	TRBJ1-4	TRBD1	TGTGCCAGCAGTGGAGGGGGCAGGGGTGAAAAACTGTTTTTT	CASSGGGRGEKLFF
.	17	TRBV5-6	TRBJ2-2	TRBD2	TGTGCCAGCAGCCACTATGGGACGGGGGGGACTACCGGGGAGCTGTTTTTT	CASSHYGTGGTTGELFF
.	16	TRBV5-1	TRBJ1-3	.	TGCGCCAGCAGCTTGGGACAGCTATCCTCTGGAAACACCATATATTTT	CASSLGQLSSGNTIYF
.	16	TRBV19	TRBJ1-2	TRBD1	TGTGCCAGTAGTACCCCCCCCGGGACAGGGGGCTATGGCTACACCTTC	CASSTPPGTGGYGYTF
.	15	TRBV6-6	TRBJ1-3	.	TGTGCCAGCAGTCGGGACACCCTAATCGGAAACACCATATATTTT	CASSRDTLIGNTIYF
once	17	TRBV5-1	TRBJ2-1	TRBD2	TGCGCCAGCAGCGGTGGGACTAGCGGGGGGGGGAACAATGAGCAGTTCTTC	CASSGGTSGGGNNEQFF
.	14	TRBV5-4	TRBJ1-2	.	TGTGCCAGCAGCTTTTTCCCGTACAGCTATGGCTACACCTTC	CASSFFPYSYGYTF
.	14	TRBV4-1	TRBJ2-3	.	TGCGCCAGCAGCCAAGTGCCTGCCGCGGATACGCAGTATTTT	CASSQVPAADTQYF
.	14	TRBV29-1	TRBJ2-7	.	TGCAGCGTTGACGGGGGATTCCCCTTTTACGAGCAGTACTTC	CSVDGGFPFYEQYF
.	18	TRBV13	TRBJ2-5	TRBD1	TGTGCCAGCAGCTCAACCCCGGGACAGAGGATAAAACAAGAGACCCAGTACTTC	CASSSTPGQRIKQETQYF
.	16	TRBV19	TRBJ1-5	TRBD1	TGTGCCAGCTGGGGACAGGGGGAGGTAAGCAATCAGCCCCAGCATTTT	CASWGQGEVSNQPQHF
once	15	TRBV4-3	TRBJ1-2	.	TGCGCCAGCAGCCAAGGGAGTCAGGGGTTTAATGGCTACACCTTC	CASSQGSQGFNGYTF
large	16	TRBV11-3	TRBJ2-1	TRBD1	TGTGCCAGCAGCTTAGTGGGGGGACAGGGGAACAATGAGCAGTTCTTC	CASSLVGGQGNNEQFF
.	14	TRBV5-5	TRBJ2-3	.	TGTGCCAGCAGCTTTTCGGGATTAACAGATACGCAGTATTTT	CASSFSGLTDTQYF
.	13	TRBV19	TRBJ1-5	.	TGTGCCAGTAGTATGGTCAGCGATCAGCCCCAGCATTTT	CASSMVSDQPQHF
.	15	TRBV9	TRBJ2-3	.	TGTGCCAGCAGCGTAGCTCCTATCCGCACAGATACGCAGTATTTT	CASSVAPIRTDTQYF
.	15	TRBV9	TRBJ1-1	.	TGTGCCAGCAGCCTCTCTTCAGGGCTGAACACTGAAGCTTTCTTT	CASSLSSGLNTEAFF
.	13	TRBV10-3	TRBJ2-5	.	TGTGCCATCGCGGTTCCCGGGGTAGAGACCCAGTACTTC	CAIAVPGVETQYF
.	12	TRBV29-1	TRBJ1-1	TRBD1	TGCAGCATTGGAGACAGGGGTGCTGAAGCTTTCTTT	CSIGDRGAEAFF
.	14	TRBV28	TRBJ2-1	.	TGTGCCAGCGCAGCAGGGTGGGCCTACAATGAGCAGTTCTTC	CASAAGWAYNEQFF
.	15	TRBV5-6	TRBJ2-7	TRBD2	TGTGCCAGCAGGGGACGGGGACTAGCATACTACGAGCAGTACTTC	CASRGRGLAYYEQYF
once	12	TRBV29-1	TRBJ2-1	TRBD1	TGCAGAACGACAGGGGGAAGCGATGAGCAGTTCTTC	CRTTGGSDEQFF
.	13	TRBV12-5	TRBJ2-3	.	TGTGCTAGTGGGTGGCAAAACCCAGATACGCAGTATTTT	CASGWQNPDTQYF
.	13	TRBV7-9	TRBJ2-2	.	TGTGCCAGCAGCCTGACGGAGACCGGGGAGCTGTTTTTT	CASSLTETGELFF
.	14	TRBV11-2	TRBJ2-7	.	TGTGCCAGCAGCCCCCTGGCACGTTCCTACGAGCAGTACTTC	CASSPLARSYEQYF
.	16	TRBV4-1	TRBJ1-2	TRBD1	TGCGCCAGCAGCCTACTACCGGGACAGGGGAACTATGGCTACACCTTC	CASSLLPGQGNYGYTF
.	14	TRBV13	TRBJ2-1	.	TGTGCCAGCAGCTTTGAGGGAGGGGGAGTTGAGCAGTTCTTC	CASSFEGGGVEQFF
.	18	TRBV30	TRBJ1-5	.	TGTGCCTGGAGTGTACCTCGGTTCGCGGGGGGTAGCAATCAGCCCCAGCATTTT	CAWSVPRFAGGSNQPQHF
.	15	TRBV27	TRBJ2-1	.	TGTGCCAGCAGTTTTATAGCTTTGGGTTTGAAGGAGCAGTTCTTC	CASSFIALGLKEQFF
.	13	TRBV27	TRBJ1-2	TRBD1	TGTGCCAGCAGTGCCCGGACAGGGGATGGCTACACCTTC	CASSARTGDGYTF
.	13	TRBV6-5	TRBJ1-2	.	TGTGCCAGCAGTTTGACAGCGACCTATGGCTACACCTTC	CASSLTATYGYTF
.	17	TRBV21-1	TRBJ2-4	.	TGTGCCAGCAGCAAAGGTAGCGACAAACTGAGCCTCAACATTCAGTACTTC	CASSKGSDKLSLNIQYF
.	14	TRBV25-1	TRBJ1-1	TRBD1	TGTGCCAGCAGAGAGACAGGGATGAACACTGAAGCTTTCTTT	CASRETGMNTEAFF
.	15	TRBV7-8	TRBJ1-2	.	TGTGCCAGCAGCTTGACGGACATAGCTAACTATGGCTACACCTTC	CASSLTDIANYGYTF
.	19	TRBV7-9	TRBJ2-3	TRBD2	TGTGCCAGCAGCTCCAGGTCGGGGGGGCCTGGTTCTTTAACAGATACGCAGTATTTT	CASSSRSGGPGSLTDTQYF
.	15	TRBV19	TRBJ2-3	TRBD1	TGTGCCAGTAGTAAAGTACAGGGGAGAAGAGATACGCAGTATTTT	CASSKVQGRRDTQYF
once	14	TRBV5-1	TRBJ2-1	TRBD2	TGCGCCAGCAGCCCAATGCCTAGCGGGGGGGAGCAGTTCTTC	CASSPMPSGGEQFF
few	15	TRBV11-3	TRBJ2-7	.	TGTGCCAGCAGCTCGTCACGGGGGGCGGCCTACGAGCAGTACTTC	CASSSSRGAAYEQYF
.	15	TRBV6-4	TRBJ2-3	TRBD1	TGTGCCAGCAGTGAAAGACAGGGAGTACCAGATACGCAGTATTTT	CASSERQGVPDTQYF
once	15	TRBV6-1	TRBJ2-3	TRBD2	TGTGCCAGCAGGAGAGGGACTAGCGGTGGGGATACGCAGTATTTT	CASRRGTSGGDTQYF
.	13	TRBV5-4	TRBJ1-6	.	TGTGCCAGCAGCTTACAGGGTGAATCACCCCTCCACTTT	CASSLQGESPLHF
.	13	TRBV29-1	TRBJ2-7	.	TGCAGCTCCTTAGCAGGGCAGGGGGGCGAGCAGTACTTC	CSSLAGQGGEQYF
few	15	TRBV30	TRBJ2-1	.	TGTGCCTGGAGTGTAATCGGGGAACCTTACAATGAGCAGTTCTTC	CAWSVIGEPYNEQFF
.	14	TRBV7-8	TRBJ1-2	.	TGTGCCAGCAGTTCGAGACAGATCCTCTATGGCTACACCTTC	CASSSRQILYGYTF
.	17	TRBV19	TRBJ1-6	TRBD1	TGTGCCAGTAGTATAGAACCCTGGGACAGGGTCAATTCACCCCTCCACTTT	CASSIEPWDRVNSPLHF
.	12	TRBV30	TRBJ1-2	TRBD1	TGTGCCTGGAGGGACAGGGGTCGAGGCTACACCTTC	CAWRDRGRGYTF
.	12	TRBV5-6	TRBJ2-7	TRBD2	TGTGCCAGCAGCCCGGGGGGCTACGAGCAGTACTTC	CASSPGGYEQYF